The entry below describes one T cell receptor beta chain. Its antigen is not identified. These data originate in a study of glioma-infiltrating T cells after dendritic cell vaccination. About the research overall: Dendritic cells derived from monocytes and pulsed with autologous tumor lysate formed the vaccine. Patients received three intradermal dendritic cell vaccine injections at biweekly intervals. Overall study findings and caveats: Survival was not directly related to TCR clonality in these patients.

The CDR3 covers 16 residues. In germline, CDR1 is LGHNA, CDR2 YSLEER. Losses at the gene ends were 1 base for V and 6 bases for J; bases not matched to a gene: 7. TCRdb's table, derived via immunoSEQ multiplex PCR, lists solely in-frame clones and lacks some. The sample records about 92,000 clones, more than 75% being singletons. Selection required adequate fresh-frozen tumor tissue plus more than two years' survival data. The genes are TRBV4-3 and TRBJ2-2, with TRBD1 identical over 8 bases. This material consisted of blood, taken before dendritic cell vaccination. The TCR sequence derives from a human donor with glioblastoma. This CDR3 reads CASSQGTGGLAGELFF. The CDR3 region has the DNA TGCGCCAGCAGCCAAGGAACAGGGGGATTAGCCGGGGAGCTGTTTTTT.